The present T cell receptor (beta chain) was sequenced within a study of blood T cell repertoires in COVID-19. Study-level background: Sample material is recorded as cDNA or gDNA derived from T cells, B-cell-depleted T cells, or PBMCs.

Trimming removed 5 bases from V and 5 bases from J, with 17 bases in between. CDR3 length: 15 amino acids. The germline CDR1 and CDR2 sequences are LNHNV and YYDKDF (reference sequence). Sequenced by immunoSEQ multiplex PCR; TCRdb stores in-frame clones only, minus some. Of approximately 97,000 clones listed, about 86% are singletons. This sequence originates from a man in his fifties or sixties with COVID-19, enrolled during active disease. Input material: peripheral blood. This rearrangement joins TRBV15 to TRBJ2-3; TRBD2 might be the D (6 bases). CDR3 in DNA: TGTGCCACCAGCGTACAAAACTCGGGGGTAGATACGCAGTATTTT. This encodes CATSVQNSGVDTQYF.